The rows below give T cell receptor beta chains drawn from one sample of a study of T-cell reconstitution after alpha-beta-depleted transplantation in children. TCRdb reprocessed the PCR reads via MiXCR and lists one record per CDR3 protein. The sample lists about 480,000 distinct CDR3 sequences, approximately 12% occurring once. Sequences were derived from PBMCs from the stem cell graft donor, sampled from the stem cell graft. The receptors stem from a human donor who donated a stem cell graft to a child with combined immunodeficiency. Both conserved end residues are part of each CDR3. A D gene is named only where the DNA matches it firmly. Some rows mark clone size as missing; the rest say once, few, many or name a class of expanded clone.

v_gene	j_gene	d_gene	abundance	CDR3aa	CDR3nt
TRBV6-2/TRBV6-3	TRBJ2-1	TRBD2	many	CASRTSGRAYNEQFF	TGTGCCAGCCGGACTAGCGGGAGGGCCTACAATGAGCAGTTCTTC
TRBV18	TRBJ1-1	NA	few	CASSSGTLNTEAFF	TGTGCCAGCTCATCCGGGACATTGAACACTGAAGCTTTCTTT
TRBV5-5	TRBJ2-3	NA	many	CASSLAASVGTDTQYF	TGTGCCAGCAGCTTGGCGGCTAGCGTAGGCACAGATACGCAGTATTTT
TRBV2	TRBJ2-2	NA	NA	CASTDFKSPNTGELFF	TGTGCCAGCACCGACTTTAAGAGCCCGAACACCGGGGAGCTGTTTTTT
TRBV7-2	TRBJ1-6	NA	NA	CASSLGGTSNSPLHF	TGTGCCAGCAGCTTAGGAGGGACCTCAAATTCACCCCTCCACTTT
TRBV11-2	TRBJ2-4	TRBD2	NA	CASSPSPGLAAIAKNIQYF	TGTGCCAGCAGCCCGTCCCCGGGACTAGCGGCAATAGCCAAAAACATTCAGTACTTC
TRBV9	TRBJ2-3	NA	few	CASSHLGGARTDTQYF	TGTGCCAGCAGCCACCTGGGCGGGGCGCGCACAGATACGCAGTATTTT
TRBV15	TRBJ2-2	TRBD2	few	CATSRTPGLASSGELFF	TGTGCCACCAGCAGAACACCGGGACTAGCCTCTTCCGGGGAGCTGTTTTTT
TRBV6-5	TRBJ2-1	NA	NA	CVTQGGPGQFF	TGTGTTACTCAGGGGGGCCCGGGGCAGTTCTTC
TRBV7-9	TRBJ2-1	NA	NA	CASSLMAGTDNEQFF	TGTGCCAGCAGCTTAATGGCGGGGACGGACAATGAGCAGTTCTTC
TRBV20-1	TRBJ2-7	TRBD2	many	CSAGGLAGPWEQYF	TGCAGTGCAGGAGGACTAGCGGGACCTTGGGAGCAGTACTTC
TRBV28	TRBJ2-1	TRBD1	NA	CASSIKQGINEQFF	TGTGCCAGCAGTATAAAACAGGGGATCAATGAGCAGTTCTTC
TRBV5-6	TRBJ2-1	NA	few	CASSISGTPPNEQFF	TGTGCCAGCAGCATCTCCGGGACTCCCCCCAATGAGCAGTTCTTC
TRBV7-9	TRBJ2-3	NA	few	CASTRLEGADTQYF	TGTGCCAGCACCCGGTTGGAGGGTGCAGATACGCAGTATTTT
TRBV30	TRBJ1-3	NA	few	CAWSAAGSSGNTIYF	TGTGCCTGGAGTGCCGCGGGGAGCTCTGGAAACACCATATATTTT
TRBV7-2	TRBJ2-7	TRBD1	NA	CASSLGLDRSYEQYF	TGTGCCAGCAGCTTAGGCTTGGACAGGAGCTACGAGCAGTACTTC
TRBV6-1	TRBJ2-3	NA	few	CASSQLRSSDTQYF	TGTGCCAGCAGCCAACTGAGGAGTTCAGATACGCAGTATTTT
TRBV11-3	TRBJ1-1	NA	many	CASSLEGASTEAFF	TGTGCCAGCAGCTTGGAAGGGGCGAGCACTGAAGCTTTCTTT
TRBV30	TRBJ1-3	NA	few	CAWSRSSSGNTIYF	TGTGCCTGGAGTCGATCCTCCTCTGGAAACACCATATATTTT
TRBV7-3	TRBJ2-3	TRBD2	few	CASSPTGGGWSDTQYF	TGTGCCAGCAGCCCGACCGGGGGGGGTTGGTCAGATACGCAGTATTTT
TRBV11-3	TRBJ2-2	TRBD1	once	CASSSNGQGAGGELFF	TGTGCCAGCAGCTCCAACGGACAGGGGGCCGGCGGGGAGCTGTTTTTT
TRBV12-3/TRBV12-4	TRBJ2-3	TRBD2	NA	CASSLVRSGGPDTQYF	TGTGCCAGCAGTTTAGTACGTAGCGGGGGACCAGATACGCAGTATTTT
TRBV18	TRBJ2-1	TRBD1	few	CASSRLPGTGDNEQFF	TGTGCCAGCTCGCGACTACCCGGGACAGGTGACAATGAGCAGTTCTTC
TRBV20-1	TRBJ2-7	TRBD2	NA	CSGRPGTSGRAGEQYF	TGCAGTGGTAGACCCGGGACTAGCGGGAGGGCCGGGGAGCAGTACTTC
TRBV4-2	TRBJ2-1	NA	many	CASSHQTGPFLSYNEQFF	TGTGCCAGCAGCCATCAGACAGGCCCATTCCTCTCCTACAATGAGCAGTTCTTC
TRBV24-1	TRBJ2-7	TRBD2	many	CATGTSGSYEQYF	TGTGCCACTGGGACTAGCGGCTCCTACGAGCAGTACTTC
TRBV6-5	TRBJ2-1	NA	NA	CASSYGGLEQFF	TGTGCCAGCAGTTACGGAGGACTTGAGCAGTTCTTC
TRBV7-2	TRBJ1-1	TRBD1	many	CASSPDRGRSWQIYSEAFF	TGTGCCAGCAGCCCGGACAGGGGGCGAAGCTGGCAGATTTATTCTGAAGCTTTCTTT
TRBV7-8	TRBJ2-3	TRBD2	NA	CASSPTSGRAPSSSTDTQYF	TGTGCCAGCAGCCCGACTAGCGGGAGGGCCCCCAGCTCTAGCACAGATACGCAGTATTTT
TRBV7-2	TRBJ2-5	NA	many	CASSLTRETQYF	TGTGCCAGCAGCTTGACTCGAGAGACCCAGTACTTC
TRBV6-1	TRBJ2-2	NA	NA	CASRFTGSTGELFF	TGTGCCAGCAGGTTTACAGGGAGCACCGGGGAGCTGTTTTTT
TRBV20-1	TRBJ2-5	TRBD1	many	CSASRPGTDGREAQYF	TGCAGTGCTAGCCGACCCGGGACAGACGGAAGAGAGGCCCAGTACTTC
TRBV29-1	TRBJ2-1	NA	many	CSVEGKDRLYNEQFF	TGCAGCGTTGAAGGAAAGGACAGATTGTACAATGAGCAGTTCTTC
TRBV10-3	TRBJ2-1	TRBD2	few	CAIRGSGGGLSYNEQFF	TGTGCCATCAGGGGGTCGGGGGGAGGCCTCTCCTACAATGAGCAGTTCTTC
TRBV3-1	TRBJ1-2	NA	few	CASSALGRPGSF	TGTGCCAGCAGCGCCCTTGGACGGCCGGGAAGCTTC
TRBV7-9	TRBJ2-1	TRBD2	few	CASTPNRGEGEQFF	TGTGCCAGCACCCCAAACCGCGGGGAGGGTGAGCAGTTCTTC
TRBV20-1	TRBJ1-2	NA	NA	CSASPIRDPGGNYGYTF	TGCAGTGCTTCTCCTATACGGGACCCGGGCGGTAACTATGGCTACACCTTC
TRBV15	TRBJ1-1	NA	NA	CATSRTTGRTEAFF	TGTGCCACCAGCAGAACCACAGGGCGCACTGAAGCTTTCTTT
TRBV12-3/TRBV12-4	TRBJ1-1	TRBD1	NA	CASRIGQGGSEAFF	TGTGCCAGCAGAATTGGACAGGGTGGATCTGAAGCTTTCTTT
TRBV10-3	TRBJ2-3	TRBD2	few	CAIGGTSGSVVTQYF	TGTGCCATCGGAGGGACTAGCGGGAGTGTTGTTACGCAGTATTTT
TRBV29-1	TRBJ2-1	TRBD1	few	CSGQQGNEQFF	TGCAGCGGCCAACAGGGGAATGAGCAGTTCTTC
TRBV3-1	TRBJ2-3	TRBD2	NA	CASSSGGGGDTQYF	TGTGCCTCCTCCTCCGGGGGGGGAGGAGATACGCAGTATTTT
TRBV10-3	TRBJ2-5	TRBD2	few	CAISEPTGGETQYF	TGTGCCATCAGTGAGCCGACGGGGGGAGAGACCCAGTACTTC
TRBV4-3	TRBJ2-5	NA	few	CASSQEVRVGLGETQYF	TGCGCCAGCAGCCAAGAAGTTCGCGTAGGGCTCGGAGAGACCCAGTACTTC
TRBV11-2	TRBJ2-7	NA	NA	CASSLDSGALRSYEQYF	TGTGCCAGCAGCTTAGATAGTGGAGCGTTAAGAAGTTACGAGCAGTACTTC
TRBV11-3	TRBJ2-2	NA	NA	CASSLGPLVRELFF	TGTGCCAGCAGCTTAGGTCCCCTCGTGCGGGAGCTGTTTTTT
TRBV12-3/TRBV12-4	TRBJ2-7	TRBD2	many	CASSFGSGATYEQYF	TGTGCCAGCAGTTTTGGTAGCGGGGCCACCTACGAGCAGTACTTC
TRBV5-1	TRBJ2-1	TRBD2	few	CASSLVPGLASNEQFF	TGCGCCAGCAGCTTGGTTCCGGGACTAGCATCCAATGAGCAGTTCTTC
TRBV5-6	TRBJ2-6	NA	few	CASSFRGTVSGANVLTF	TGTGCCAGCAGCTTTCGAGGAACCGTCTCTGGGGCCAACGTCCTGACTTTC
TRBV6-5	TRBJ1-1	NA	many	CASSYGKGMAEAFF	TGTGCCAGCAGTTACGGTAAGGGAATGGCTGAAGCTTTCTTT
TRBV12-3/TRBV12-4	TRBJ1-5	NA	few	CASSTSSNQPQHF	TGTGCCAGCAGTACGAGTAGCAATCAGCCCCAGCATTTT
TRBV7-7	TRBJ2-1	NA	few	CASSLSGTNEQFF	TGTGCTAGCAGCTTATCCGGGACGAATGAGCAGTTCTTC
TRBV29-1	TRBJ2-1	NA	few	CSGRTSLYNEQFF	TGCAGCGGCCGGACTTCACTGTACAATGAGCAGTTCTTC
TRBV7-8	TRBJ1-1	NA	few	CASSPHKPGTFF	TGTGCCAGCAGCCCCCATAAACCTGGGACTTTCTTT
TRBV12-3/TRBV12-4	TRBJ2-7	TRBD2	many	CASSRREGLYEQYF	TGTGCCAGCAGTAGGCGGGAGGGCCTCTACGAGCAGTACTTC
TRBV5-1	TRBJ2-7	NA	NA	CASSLGQTDSYEQYF	TGCGCCAGCAGCTTGGGACAGACTGACTCCTACGAGCAGTACTTC